The 31 T cell receptor beta chains in this list originate from one sample, sequenced in a study of blood T cells in healthy people across ages. Sample-barcoded 5' priming and a J-beta primer mix drove a second PCR of about 6 to 12 cycles. TCRdb fed the 5' RACE reads into MiXCR, producing one record per CDR3 protein. This table has some 940,000 distinct CDR3 sequences, 25% to 35% appearing once. This sample also belongs to another study, concerning T cells of mothers and their children.

Sequenced material: blood. All receptors derive from a woman in her thirties or forties in good health.

The rearrangement joins TRBV2 to TRBJ2-5; 9 positions match TRBD1. The CDR3 length is 14 residues. Trimming at V came to 3 bases and at J to 5 bases, leaving 4 bases not matched to a gene. Looked up from germline, CDR1 is SNHLY and CDR2 is FYNNEI. CDR3 amino acids: CASSDYRGLETQYF. Written as DNA, the CDR3 is TGTGCCAGCAGTGACTACAGGGGGCTGGAGACCCAGTACTTC.

This clonotype turned up a few times. The rearrangement uses TRBV5-1 and TRBJ2-1, with D possibly matching TRBD1 (6 bases). The germline CDR1 and CDR2 sequences are SGHRS and YFSETQ. The CDR3 is made up of 16 amino acids. The germline V and J ends were trimmed by 2 bases and 8 bases, with 20 bases remaining between them. CDR3 loop: CASSFLNREVGYEQFF. The DNA of the CDR3 is TGCGCCAGCAGCTTTCTAAACAGGGAAGTGGGCTATGAGCAGTTCTTC.

This clonotype was counted a few times. This chain links TRBV15 with TRBJ2-7; 7 nucleotides match TRBD2. The CDR3 runs to 16 residues. The V and J ends lost 1 base and 1 base, in that order; junction bases with no gene match: 7. Germline-derived CDR1 and CDR2 are LNHNV and YYDKDF (reference sequence). CDR3 DNA sequence: TGTGCCACCAGCAGAGCCCCAGCGGGGAGATCCTACGAGCAGTACTTC. This codes for CATSRAPAGRSYEQYF.

In this sample, this clonotype turned up a few times. The V gene is TRBV4-3, the J gene TRBJ2-1; no firm D call. CDR1 and CDR2 from the germline V gene are LGHNA and YSLEER. Trimming left V 1 base short and J 9 bases short, with 10 bases between. The CDR3 extends over 13 amino acids. The CDR3 reads CASSQVMGVEQFF. In nucleotides, the CDR3 is TGCGCCAGCAGCCAAGTTATGGGTGTTGAGCAGTTCTTC.

This clonotype was picked up many times. The chain links TRBV20-1 to TRBJ1-1; D is uncertain. V was clipped by 2 bases and J by 0 bases, with 7 bases between them. The CDR3 is 13 residues long. Germline V CDR1 and CDR2: DFQATT, SNEGSKA (reference sequence). The CDR3 coding sequence is TGCAGTGCTAGAACCGGGTTGAACACTGAAGCTTTCTTT. Encoded protein: CSARTGLNTEAFF.

This clonotype was seen repeatedly, ten times or more. The chain links TRBV7-9 to TRBJ2-1; D is unresolved. The CDR3 extends over 14 amino acids. V was cut by 1 base and J by 0 bases, with 4 bases left in between. Germline lookup yields CDR1 SEHNR and CDR2 FQNEAQ (reference sequence). Here the CDR3 DNA reads TGTGCCAGCAGCTTAGGGGTCTCCTACAATGAGCAGTTCTTC. This encodes CASSLGVSYNEQFF.

This clonotype has only one observation. The rearrangement joins TRBV2 to TRBJ1-4, with a tentative D call TRBD1 (5 bases). The CDR3 covers 17 residues. V lost 3 bases and J 7 bases, leaving 21 bases between the germline ends. Germline-derived CDR1 and CDR2 are SNHLY and FYNNEI. CDR3 loop: CASSDPSMRGDSEKLFF. The CDR3 DNA reads as TGTGCCAGCAGTGATCCTAGCATGAGAGGGGATAGTGAAAAACTGTTTTTT.

The rearrangement links TRBV7-2 to TRBJ1-6; D gene unclear. The CDR3 is 13 amino acids. V was trimmed by 4 bases and J by 9 bases, leaving 10 bases between them. Per the germline V gene, CDR1 is SGHTA and CDR2 is FQGNSA. CDR3 region: CASSSVEGSPLHF. DNA of the CDR3: TGTGCCAGCAGCTCGGTGGAGGGTTCACCCCTCCACTTT.

As concerns this clonotype: At one end the junction does not follow the germline gene, possibly because of a read error. J is TRBJ1-2 and V is TRBV20-1, with 8 bases lining up with TRBD1. The CDR3 consists of 14 residues. In germline, CDR1 is DFQATT, CDR2 SNEGSKA (reference sequence). Written as DNA, the CDR3 is TGCGGTGCTAGAACCAGGACAGGGACTTATGGCTACACCTTC. This sequence encodes CGARTRTGTYGYTF.

As to this clonotype: At one end the junction does not follow the germline gene, possibly because of a read error. The chain uses TRBV6-2 or TRBV6-3 and TRBJ2-7; the D call may be TRBD1 or TRBD2 (6 bases each). The length of the CDR3 is 16 residues. CDR1 and CDR2 from the germline V gene are MNHEY and SVGEGT. For the CDR3, the DNA is TGTGCCGGCAGCCATAGGACAGCACGGAGGGGGTACGAGCAGTACTTC. This encodes CAGSHRTARRGYEQYF.

This clonotype showed up many times. The chain employs TRBV6-5 and TRBJ2-7; D perhaps matches TRBD2 (5 bases). The CDR3 has 14 residues. Trimming cost V 6 bases and J 2 bases, with 14 bases left between them. Germline V gives CDR1 MNHEY, CDR2 SVGAGI. This CDR3 is CASRPRVGPYEQYF. Here the CDR3 DNA reads TGTGCCAGCAGACCGAGGGTCGGACCCTACGAGCAGTACTTC.

The V gene is TRBV7-9, the J gene TRBJ2-5; TRBD2 might be the D (6 bases). The last part of the DNA fits TRBJ2-7 better; the J call may be wrong. Per the germline V gene, CDR1 is SEHNR and CDR2 is FQNEAQ (reference sequence). This CDR3 has 15 residues. This CDR3 reads CASSLVSAGTGEQYF. In DNA, the CDR3 is TGTGCCAGCAGCTTAGTTTCCGCGGGGACCGGCGAGCAGTACTTC.

The gene calls are TRBV20-1 and TRBJ1-5; D is ambiguous. The CDR3 has 16 residues. Looked up from germline, CDR1 is DFQATT and CDR2 is SNEGSKA (reference sequence). V lost 0 bases and J 6 bases, leaving 18 bases between the germline ends. The CDR3 nucleotides are TGCAGTGCTAGAGAGCCGGACGGGGATTATGTTCAGCCCCAGCATTTT. Amino acids: CSAREPDGDYVQPQHF.

This clonotype was detected many times. The chain links TRBV6-2 or TRBV6-3 to TRBJ2-7; 11 nucleotides match TRBD1. The CDR3 loop spans 17 amino acids. CDR1 is MNHEY and CDR2 is SVGEGT in the germline V gene. J was trimmed by 6 bases and V by 5 bases; bases with no gene match: 15. The DNA for the CDR3 is TGTGCCAGCAGTCCGCTAGGAGGACAGGGGGCATTCGGCGAGCAGTACTTC. This codes for CASSPLGGQGAFGEQYF.

The chain combines TRBV5-1 with TRBJ1-2; 10 bases map to TRBD1. Per the germline V gene, CDR1 is SGHRS and CDR2 is YFSETQ. Trimming removed 0 bases from V and 5 bases from J; junction bases left unmatched: 7. The length of the CDR3 is 16 residues. CDR3 protein: CASSLDPPGQGYGYTF. CDR3 nucleotide sequence: TGCGCCAGCAGCTTGGATCCTCCGGGACAGGGGTATGGCTACACCTTC.

This clonotype was observed a single time. J is TRBJ2-1 and V is TRBV6-5; no clear D. The DNA end favors TRBJ2-7, so the J call may be wrong. CDR1 and CDR2 (germline): MNHEY, SVGAGI. The CDR3 sequence is 16 residues long. The CDR3 reads CASSYSPELSYNEQYF. As DNA, the CDR3 is TGTGCCAGCAGTTACTCCCCCGAGTTATCCTACAATGAGCAGTACTTC.

This clonotype was counted ten times or more. This sequence joins TRBV28 and TRBJ2-7; perhaps TRBD2 as D (6 bases). V was pared by 3 bases and J by 3 bases, with 12 bases between. This CDR3 is 14 amino acids long. The germline gives CDR1 MDHEN, CDR2 SYDVKM. The CDR3 coding sequence is TGTGCCAGCAGTTTCAGTGGGGGGATCTACGAGCAGTACTTC. Amino acids: CASSFSGGIYEQYF. The full variable domain, rest sourced from reference TRBV28 and TRBJ2-7, is DVKVTQSSRYLVKRTGEKVFLECVQDMDHENMFWYRQDPGLGLRLIYFSYDVKMKEKGDIPEGYSVSREKKERFSLILESASTNQTSMYLCASSFSGGIYEQYFGPGTRLTVT.

This clonotype has a handful of counts. CDR3 in DNA: TGCAGTGCTAGAGATTCTATGAGCACTGAAGCTTTCTTT. It yields the protein CSARDSMSTEAFF. J is TRBJ1-1 and V is TRBV20-1; no firm D call. The V gene's germline CDR1 is DFQATT and CDR2 SNEGSKA (reference sequence). The V end lost 0 bases, the J end lost 4 bases, and 9 bases lay between the germline ends. The CDR3 extends over 13 amino acids.

This clonotype was seen a few times. A junction end diverges from the germline sequence, so it may reflect a read error. The rearrangement uses TRBV5-1 and TRBJ1-3; D remains ambiguous. Germline loops: CDR1 SGHRS, CDR2 YFSETQ. The CDR3 loop spans 14 amino acids. As DNA, the CDR3 is TGCGCCGGCAGCTTGGCGGAAAGTGGAAACACCATATATTTT. Translated: CAGSLAESGNTIYF.

The chain carries TRBV12-3 or TRBV12-4 and TRBJ1-4, with a possible D match to TRBD1 (6 bases). The CDR3 consists of 15 residues. Trimming removed 6 bases at V and 4 bases at J, with 15 bases between. The CDR3 DNA follows: TGTGCCAGCAGAACCTCCGGGGGCAGTAATGAAAAACTGTTTTTT. Encoded protein: CASRTSGGSNEKLFF.

The V gene is TRBV18, the J gene TRBJ1-5; no firm D call. The V end was cut by 2 bases, the J end by 0 bases, with 8 bases between. CDR3 length: 15 residues. Germline CDR1 KGHSH, CDR2 LQKENI. The CDR3 bases are TGTGCCAGCTCACCAGGGCTCTATAGCAATCAGCCCCAGCATTTT. Protein product: CASSPGLYSNQPQHF. Using reference TRBV18 and TRBJ1-5 for the parts outside the CDR3, the full variable domain is NAGVMQNPRHLVRRRGQEARLRCSPMKGHSHVYWYRQLPEEGLKFMVYLQKENIIDESGMPKERFSAEFPKEGPSILRIQQVVRGDSAAYFCASSPGLYSNQPQHFGDGTRLSIL.

In regard to this clonotype: This may arise from a read error, as a much more abundant clone is one base away. V gene TRBV5-6 combines with J gene TRBJ2-1; D possibly uses TRBD1 or TRBD2 (5 bases each). Trimming removed 4 bases from V and 10 bases from J, with 12 bases in between. CDR1 and CDR2 from the germline V gene are SGHDT and YYEEEE. The CDR3 totals 12 residues. CDR3 in DNA: TGTGCCAGCAGCACGGTCGGGGCAGAGCAGTTCTTC. Amino acid sequence: CASSTVGAEQFF.

Ten or more counts support this clonotype. The chain employs TRBV20-1 and TRBJ1-2; TRBD1 might be the D (5 bases). In germline, CDR1 is DFQATT, CDR2 SNEGSKA (reference sequence). The CDR3 extends over 12 amino acids. The V gene lost 1 base and the J gene lost 4 bases, with 7 bases spanning the gap. The CDR3 nucleotides read TGCAGTGCTAGAGGACAGTCCTATGGCTACACCTTC. This codes for CSARGQSYGYTF.

This clonotype was seen more than once but under ten times. J is TRBJ2-3 and V is TRBV27; TRBD1 aligns across 10 bases. Trimming took 3 bases from V and 4 from J; bases not matched to a gene: 7. The CDR3 extends over 16 amino acids. The germline V gene encodes CDR1 MNHEY and CDR2 SMNVEV (reference sequence). This chain's CDR3 is CASSFDRGLIADTQYF. The CDR3 DNA follows: TGTGCCAGCAGTTTCGACAGGGGGCTTATCGCAGATACGCAGTATTTT.

Comment on this clonotype: A much bigger clone sits one base away, suggesting this may be a read error. The genes are TRBV9 and TRBJ2-7, with D possibly matching TRBD2 (6 bases). Trimming removed 4 bases at V and 5 bases at J, with 19 bases between. Germline CDR1 reads SGDLS; CDR2 reads YYNGEE. This CDR3 has 15 residues. The CDR3 reads CASSPTGDPSHEQYF. In DNA, the CDR3 is TGTGCCAGCAGCCCAACGGGGGACCCTTCGCACGAGCAGTACTTC.

Notes on this clonotype: A much larger clone lies one base from this, so it may be a read error. The chain has TRBV2 and TRBJ2-7; the D is unclear. The CDR3 is made up of 10 amino acids. Per germline, CDR1 SNHLY and CDR2 FYNNEI. Trimming left V 5 bases short and J 3 bases short, with 2 bases between. This chain's CDR3 is CASSIYEQYF. In DNA, the CDR3 is TGTGCCAGCAGTATCTACGAGCAGTACTTC.

The V call is TRBV27, the J call TRBJ1-1; the D is unclear. The germline gives CDR1 MNHEY, CDR2 SMNVEV (reference sequence). Trimming removed 0 bases at V and 0 bases at J, with 20 bases between. The CDR3 is 19 residues long. In DNA, the CDR3 is TGTGCCAGCAGTTTATCGACTTGCAGTTTCGACGCCATGAACACTGAAGCTTTCTTT. Encoded protein: CASSLSTCSFDAMNTEAFF.

The chain couples TRBV5-1 to TRBJ2-3, with TRBD1 identical over 10 bases. This CDR3 region has 16 residues. V shed 4 bases and J 3 bases; nucleotides not matched to a gene: 8. Germline CDR1 is SGHRS and CDR2 is YFSETQ. The chain's CDR3 is CASSPEGQGLTDTQYF. CDR3 bases: TGCGCCAGCAGCCCAGAGGGACAGGGGTTGACAGATACGCAGTATTTT.

The chain carries TRBV20-1 and TRBJ2-2, with TRBD1 as a possible D gene (5 bases). The CDR3 is made up of 16 amino acids. Germline lookup yields CDR1 DFQATT and CDR2 SNEGSKA (reference sequence). Trimming stripped 0 bases from V and 0 bases from J, with 11 bases between. CDR3 nucleotide sequence: TGCAGTGCTAGAGATCGAATCAGGGCGAACACCGGGGAGCTGTTTTTT. This encodes CSARDRIRANTGELFF.

This clonotype showed up just a few times. Germline and junction disagree at one end, which may indicate a read error. The V and J genes are TRBV5-5 and TRBJ2-1, with 8 bases fitting TRBD1. CDR3 length: 14 residues. Germline assignment: CDR1 SGHKS and CDR2 YYEKEE (reference sequence). CDR3 protein: CASRLVGQANEQFF. CDR3 bases: TGTGCCAGCAGGTTGGTGGGACAGGCCAATGAGCAGTTCTTC.

The rearrangement joins TRBV5-5 to TRBJ2-5; TRBD2 agrees at 7 bases. J was trimmed by 5 bases and V by 4 bases; bases with no gene match: 17. Per the germline V gene, CDR1 is SGHKS and CDR2 is YYEKEE (reference sequence). CDR3 size: 17 residues. CDR3 protein: CASSIAPGTTNRETQYF. The CDR3 nucleotides read TGTGCCAGCAGCATAGCCCCCGGGACTACCAACCGTGAGACCCAGTACTTC.